This T cell receptor (beta chain) stems from a study of OX40 agonist ivuxolimab in advanced cancers. Study information: The eligibility criteria allowed prior anti-PD-1, anti-PD-L1 or anti-CTLA-4 therapy, and around 38% had some. A partial response was reached by three patients: one with hepatocellular carcinoma and two with cutaneous melanoma.

This CDR3 has 15 amino acids. V was shortened by 2 bases and J by 4 bases, with 11 bases between the two germline ends. Germline loops: CDR1 SEHNR, CDR2 FQNEAQ (reference sequence). Sequencing was performed with immunoSEQ multiplex PCR; in TCRdb, only in-frame clones are kept and a portion is missing. The sample includes about 64,000 clones, approximately 88% seen only once; the top ten take under 3.5%. A word on this clone: As yet, its antigen is unknown.

Findings and caveats of the study: Both blood CD4+ and CD8+ T cells showed clonal growth by week 6 at 0.1 to 3.0 mg/kg.

This chain joins TRBV7-9 and TRBJ1-4; unclear D gene. This clonotype was obtained from an adult with an advanced solid tumor such as melanoma, head and neck, liver or kidney cancer. Source: CD4+ or CD8+ T cells sorted from blood, taken in a trial of the OX40 agonist ivuxolimab. DNA of the CDR3: TGTGCCAGCAGCTTATGGGCGGACCGTAATGAAAAACTGTTTTTT. Protein product: CASSLWADRNEKLFF.